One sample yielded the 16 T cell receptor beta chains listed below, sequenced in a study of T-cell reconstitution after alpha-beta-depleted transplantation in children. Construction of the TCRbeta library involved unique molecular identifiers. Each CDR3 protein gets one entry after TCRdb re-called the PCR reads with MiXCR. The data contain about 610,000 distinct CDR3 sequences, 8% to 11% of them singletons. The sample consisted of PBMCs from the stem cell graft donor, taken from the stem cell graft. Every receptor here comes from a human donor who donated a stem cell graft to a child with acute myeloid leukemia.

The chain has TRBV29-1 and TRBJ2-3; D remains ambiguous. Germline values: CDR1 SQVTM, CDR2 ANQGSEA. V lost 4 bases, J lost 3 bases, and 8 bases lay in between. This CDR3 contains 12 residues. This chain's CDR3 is CSVVPITDTQYF. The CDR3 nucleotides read TGCAGCGTTGTTCCTATTACAGATACGCAGTATTTT.

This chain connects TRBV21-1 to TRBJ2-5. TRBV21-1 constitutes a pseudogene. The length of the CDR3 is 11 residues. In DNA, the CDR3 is TGTGCCAGCAGCAACATCTCCGAAAAGTACTTC. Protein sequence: CASSNISEKYF.

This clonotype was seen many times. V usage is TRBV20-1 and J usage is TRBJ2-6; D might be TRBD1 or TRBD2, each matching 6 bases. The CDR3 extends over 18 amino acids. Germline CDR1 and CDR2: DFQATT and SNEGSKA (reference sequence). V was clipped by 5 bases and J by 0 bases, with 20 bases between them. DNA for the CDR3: TGCAGTGCTGTAGAACAGGGAGGTGGTTTCTCTGGGGCCAACGTCCTGACTTTC. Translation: CSAVEQGGGFSGANVLTF.

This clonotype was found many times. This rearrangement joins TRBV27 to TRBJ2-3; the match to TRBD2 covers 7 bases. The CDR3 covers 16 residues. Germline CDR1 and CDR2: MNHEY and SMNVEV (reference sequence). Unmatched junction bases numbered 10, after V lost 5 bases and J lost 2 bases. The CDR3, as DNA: TGTGCCAGCAGTCACCCCCGGGACTACCTCACAGATACGCAGTATTTT. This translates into CASSHPRDYLTDTQYF.

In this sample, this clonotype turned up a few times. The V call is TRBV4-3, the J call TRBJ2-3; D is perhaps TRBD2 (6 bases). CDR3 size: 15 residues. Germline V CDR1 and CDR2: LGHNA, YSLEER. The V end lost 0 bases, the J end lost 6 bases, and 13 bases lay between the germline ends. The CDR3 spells CASSQETIREDTQYF. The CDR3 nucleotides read TGCGCCAGCAGCCAAGAAACGATACGGGAGGATACGCAGTATTTT.

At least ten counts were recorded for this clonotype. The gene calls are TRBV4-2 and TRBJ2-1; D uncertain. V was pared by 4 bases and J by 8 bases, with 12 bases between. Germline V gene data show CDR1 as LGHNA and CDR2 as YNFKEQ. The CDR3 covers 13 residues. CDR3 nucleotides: TGTGCCAGCAGCCCGCTGTCAGTCGATGAGCAGTTCTTC. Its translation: CASSPLSVDEQFF.

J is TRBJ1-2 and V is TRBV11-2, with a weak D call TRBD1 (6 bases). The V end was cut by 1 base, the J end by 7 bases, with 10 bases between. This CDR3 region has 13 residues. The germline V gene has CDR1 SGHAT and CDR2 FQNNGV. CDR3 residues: CASSLGIQGGYTF. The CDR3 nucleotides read TGTGCCAGCAGCTTAGGGATACAGGGTGGCTACACCTTC.

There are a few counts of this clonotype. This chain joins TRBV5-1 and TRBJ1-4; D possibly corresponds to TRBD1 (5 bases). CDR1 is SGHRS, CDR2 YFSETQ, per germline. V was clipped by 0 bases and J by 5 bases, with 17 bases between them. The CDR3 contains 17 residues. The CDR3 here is CASSLVIHSEGNEKLFF. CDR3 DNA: TGCGCCAGCAGCTTGGTAATACATTCGGAGGGGAATGAAAAACTGTTTTTT. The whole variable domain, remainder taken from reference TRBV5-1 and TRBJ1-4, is KAGVTQTPRYLIKTRGQQVTLSCSPISGHRSVSWYQQTPGQGLQFLFEYFSETQRNKGNFPGRFSGRQFSNSRSEMNVSTLELGDSALYLCASSLVIHSEGNEKLFFGSGTQLSVL.

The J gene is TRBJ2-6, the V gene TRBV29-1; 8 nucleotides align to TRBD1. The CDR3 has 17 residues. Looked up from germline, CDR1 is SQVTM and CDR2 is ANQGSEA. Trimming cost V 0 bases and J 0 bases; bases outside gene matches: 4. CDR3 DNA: TGCAGCGTTGAAGATCGTGACAGGGGCTCTGGGGCCAACGTCCTGACTTTC. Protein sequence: CSVEDRDRGSGANVLTF.

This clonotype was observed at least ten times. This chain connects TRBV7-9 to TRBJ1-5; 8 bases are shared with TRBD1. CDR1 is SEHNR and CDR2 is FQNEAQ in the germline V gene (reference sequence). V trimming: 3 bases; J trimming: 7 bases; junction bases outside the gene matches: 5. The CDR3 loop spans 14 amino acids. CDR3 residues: CASSFSGGGQPQHF. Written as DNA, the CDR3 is TGTGCCAGCAGCTTTTCAGGGGGCGGACAGCCCCAGCATTTT.

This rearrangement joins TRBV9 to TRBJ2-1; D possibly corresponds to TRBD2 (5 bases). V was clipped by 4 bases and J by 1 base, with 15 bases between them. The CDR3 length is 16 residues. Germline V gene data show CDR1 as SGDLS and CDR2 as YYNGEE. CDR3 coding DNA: TGTGCCAGCAGCCCCTTTGGACTGGGTTCCTACAATGAGCAGTTCTTC. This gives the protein CASSPFGLGSYNEQFF.

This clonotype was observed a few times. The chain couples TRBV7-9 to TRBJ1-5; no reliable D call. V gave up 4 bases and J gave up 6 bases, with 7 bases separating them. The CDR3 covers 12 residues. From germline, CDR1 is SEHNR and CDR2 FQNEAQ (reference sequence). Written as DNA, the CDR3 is TGTGCCAGCAGCTCCTACCCTCAGCCCCAGCATTTT. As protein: CASSSYPQPQHF.

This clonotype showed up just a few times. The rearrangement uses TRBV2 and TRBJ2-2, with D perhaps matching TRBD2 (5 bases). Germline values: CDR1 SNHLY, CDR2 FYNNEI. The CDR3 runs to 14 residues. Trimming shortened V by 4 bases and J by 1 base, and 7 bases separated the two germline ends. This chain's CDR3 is CASSAGRNTGELFF. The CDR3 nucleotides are TGTGCCAGCAGTGCGGGGAGGAACACCGGGGAGCTGTTTTTT.

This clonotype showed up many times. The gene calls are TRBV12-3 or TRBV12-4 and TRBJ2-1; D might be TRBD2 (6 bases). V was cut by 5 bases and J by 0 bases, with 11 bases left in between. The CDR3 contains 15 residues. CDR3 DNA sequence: TGTGCCAGCAGTCCCGGGGAGGCCTCCTACAATGAGCAGTTCTTC. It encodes CASSPGEASYNEQFF.

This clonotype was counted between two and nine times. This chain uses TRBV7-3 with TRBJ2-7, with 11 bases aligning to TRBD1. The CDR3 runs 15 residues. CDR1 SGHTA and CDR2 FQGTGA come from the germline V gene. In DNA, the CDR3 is TGTTCCCCCCCCCCTCGGACAGGGGGCGTTGGCGAGCAGTACTTC. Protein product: CSPPPRTGGVGEQYF.

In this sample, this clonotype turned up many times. The CDR3 sequence: CSARWLAATSYNEQFF. The CDR3 DNA reads TGCAGTGCTAGGTGGCTAGCGGCTACATCCTACAATGAGCAGTTCTTC. The J gene is TRBJ2-1, the V gene TRBV20-1, with TRBD2 identical over 7 bases. After removal of 3 bases from V and 1 base from J, the junction contained 9 bases not matched to a gene. Germline CDR1 DFQATT, CDR2 SNEGSKA (reference sequence). The CDR3 is 16 residues long.